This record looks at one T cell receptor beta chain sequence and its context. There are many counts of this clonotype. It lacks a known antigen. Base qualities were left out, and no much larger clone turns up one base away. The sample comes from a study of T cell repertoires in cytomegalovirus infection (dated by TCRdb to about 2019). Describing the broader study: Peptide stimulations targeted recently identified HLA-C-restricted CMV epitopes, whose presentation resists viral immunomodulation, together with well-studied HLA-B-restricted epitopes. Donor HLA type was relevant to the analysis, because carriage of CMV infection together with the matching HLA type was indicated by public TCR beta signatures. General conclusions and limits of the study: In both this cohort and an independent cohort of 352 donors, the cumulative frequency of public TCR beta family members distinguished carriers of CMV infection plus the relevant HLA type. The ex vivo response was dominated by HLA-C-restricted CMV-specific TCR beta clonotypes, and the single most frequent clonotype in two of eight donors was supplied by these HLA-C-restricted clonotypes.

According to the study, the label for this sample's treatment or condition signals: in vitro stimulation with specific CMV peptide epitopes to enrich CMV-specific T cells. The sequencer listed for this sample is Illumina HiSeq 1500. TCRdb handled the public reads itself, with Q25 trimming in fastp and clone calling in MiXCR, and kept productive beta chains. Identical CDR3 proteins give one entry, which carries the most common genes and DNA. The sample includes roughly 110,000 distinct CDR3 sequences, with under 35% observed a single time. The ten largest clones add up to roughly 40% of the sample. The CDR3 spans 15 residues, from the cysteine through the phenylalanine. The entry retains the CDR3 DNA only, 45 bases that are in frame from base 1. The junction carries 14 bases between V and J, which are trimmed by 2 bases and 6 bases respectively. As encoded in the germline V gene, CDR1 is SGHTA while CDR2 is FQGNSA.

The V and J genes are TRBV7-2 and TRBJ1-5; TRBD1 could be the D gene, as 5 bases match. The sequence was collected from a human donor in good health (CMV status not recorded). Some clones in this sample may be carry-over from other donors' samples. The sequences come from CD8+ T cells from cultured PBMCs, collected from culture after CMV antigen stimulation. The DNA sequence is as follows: TGTGCCAGCAGCTTAACAGGCGGGGGAGGTCAGCCCCAGCATTTT. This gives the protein CASSLTGGGGQPQHF.